The 16 T cell receptor beta chains presented below share a single source sample, sequenced in a study of early T cells in non-severe SARS-CoV-2 infection. MiXCR, applied by TCRdb to the 5' RACE reads, yields one record per CDR3 protein. The data contain roughly 90,000 distinct CDR3 sequences, roughly 14% of them singletons. The sequencing sample was made of whole blood. The origin of the receptors is an adult who was a healthcare worker with PCR-confirmed SARS-CoV-2 infection or an uninfected control (not recorded which).

The chain links TRBV20-1 to TRBJ2-1; TRBD1 matches at 7 bases. CDR1 and CDR2 from the germline V gene are DFQATT and SNEGSKA (reference sequence). J lost 0 bases, V lost 5 bases, and 4 bases had no gene match. This CDR3 is built from 14 residues. The CDR3 loop is CSAGPGGSYNEQFF. Written as DNA, the CDR3 is TGCAGTGCTGGACCAGGGGGCTCCTACAATGAGCAGTTCTTC.

This chain joins TRBV12-3 or TRBV12-4 and TRBJ2-1; tentative D call: TRBD1 (6 bases). Trimming stripped 8 bases from V and 6 bases from J, with 17 bases between. There are 14 residues in the CDR3. The CDR3 DNA follows: TGTGCCAGCCAGGGGCGGACTTCCCTCAATGAGCAGTTCTTC. It yields the protein CASQGRTSLNEQFF.

This clonotype was observed a handful of times. This chain joins TRBV6-1 and TRBJ1-6, with D hard to call. The ends were cut back, 2 bases at V and 14 bases at J, with 10 bases in the middle. Germline CDR1 reads MNHNS; CDR2 reads SASEGT. The CDR3 has 12 amino acids. Written as DNA, the CDR3 is TGTGCCAGCAGTGAACGCCCTTTGTCCCTCCACTTT. Translation: CASSERPLSLHF.

This clonotype occurred a few times. This chain joins TRBV7-3 and TRBJ1-4, with 7 bases aligning to TRBD1. V trimming: 4 bases; J trimming: 0 bases; junction bases outside the gene matches: 5. Germline CDR1 SGHTA, CDR2 FQGTGA. CDR3 size: 16 residues. CDR3 coding DNA: TGTGCCAGCAGCTCGACAGGGAGGTCAACTAATGAAAAACTGTTTTTT. The encoded protein is CASSSTGRSTNEKLFF.

This clonotype showed up many times. The chain combines TRBV6-6 with TRBJ2-3; 13 nucleotides line up with TRBD2. The CDR3 is 19 amino acids. Germline values: CDR1 MNHNY, CDR2 SVGAGI (reference sequence). Losses at the gene ends were 5 bases for V and 8 bases for J; bases not matched to a gene: 19. CDR3 nucleotides: TGTGCCAGCAGTAACGAAACTGTACTAGCGGGGGGGGAGCGAGGTACGCAGTATTTT. Protein product: CASSNETVLAGGERGTQYF.

The chain links TRBV7-2 to TRBJ2-3; D tentatively reads TRBD1 or TRBD2 (5 bases each). Per the germline V gene, CDR1 is SGHTA and CDR2 is FQGNSA. The CDR3 has 17 amino acids. With 5 bases removed from V and 2 bases from J, the gap between germline ends came to 20 bases. The CDR3 DNA follows: TGTGCCAGCAGCCTTAGATCGGGAATGGGGCACACAGATACGCAGTATTTT. Amino acid sequence: CASSLRSGMGHTDTQYF.

In its sample, this clonotype was seen a few times. The gene calls are TRBV5-5 and TRBJ2-7; TRBD1 agrees at 7 bases. V lost 4 bases to trimming and J lost 0 bases; unmatched junction nucleotides: 7. Germline assignment: CDR1 SGHKS and CDR2 YYEKEE (reference sequence). The CDR3 extends over 15 amino acids. The CDR3 nucleotides read TGTGCCAGCAGCGTGACAGGGAGTAGCTCCTACGAGCAGTACGTC. It codes for CASSVTGSSSYEQYV.

V and J are TRBV7-9 and TRBJ2-1, with 10 bases lining up with TRBD1. Germline CDR1 is SEHNR and CDR2 is FQNEAQ (reference sequence). This CDR3 has 19 amino acids. Trimming took 5 bases from V and 1 from J; bases not matched to a gene: 14. CDR3 nucleotides: TGTGCCAGCAGCCCAGACGTGACAGGGGGCTCGAGTTCCTACAATGAGCAGTTCTTC. It codes for CASSPDVTGGSSSYNEQFF.

CDR3 bases: TGTGCCAGCAGTTTATCGGTTGGACAGGGAGATAAAGAGACCCAGTACTTC. It codes for CASSLSVGQGDKETQYF. The genes are TRBV27 and TRBJ2-5; the match to TRBD1 covers 8 bases. Germline-derived CDR1 and CDR2 are MNHEY and SMNVEV (reference sequence). With V trimmed by 0 bases and J by 3 bases, 9 bases remained unmatched. This CDR3 has 17 residues.

This chain links TRBV6-5 with TRBJ1-4; 7 bases match TRBD1. Germline V gene sequence: CDR1 MNHEY, CDR2 SVGAGI. V gave up 2 bases and J gave up 7 bases; unmatched junction bases: 7. This CDR3 region has 15 residues. CDR3: CASSYQGGGSEKLFF. CDR3 nucleotide sequence: TGTGCCAGCAGTTACCAGGGGGGAGGTAGTGAAAAACTGTTTTTT.

V usage is TRBV11-2 and J usage is TRBJ1-5; 8 nucleotides line up with TRBD1. Trimming cost V 5 bases and J 0 bases; bases outside gene matches: 6. Germline values: CDR1 SGHAT, CDR2 FQNNGV. The CDR3 loop spans 16 amino acids. The CDR3 protein is CASSRSGGPSNQPQHF. The DNA for the CDR3 is TGTGCCAGCAGCCGATCAGGGGGCCCTAGCAATCAGCCCCAGCATTTT.

This clonotype was counted ten times or more. J is TRBJ2-7 and V is TRBV2; TRBD2 matches 10 bases. Germline V lookup: CDR1 SNHLY, CDR2 FYNNEI. The V segment lost 4 bases and the J segment 6 bases; nucleotides outside the gene matches: 3. This CDR3 is built from 13 residues. The DNA for the CDR3 is TGTGCCAGCAGTGTTCGACTAGCGGGCGAGCAGTACGTC. The encoded protein is CASSVRLAGEQYV.

This clonotype showed up just a few times. The chain uses TRBV4-2 and TRBJ1-2; TRBD1 might be the D (5 bases). Germline V lookup: CDR1 LGHNA, CDR2 YNFKEQ. V lost 1 base to trimming and J lost 0 bases, with 18 bases between them. This CDR3 contains 18 residues. CDR3 sequence (DNA): TGTGCCAGCAGCCAAGGTCACGGGACCGCGATAGCTAACTATGGCTACACCTTC. It is translated as CASSQGHGTAIANYGYTF.

Only a few counts were recorded for this clonotype. V usage is TRBV6-5 and J usage is TRBJ2-3; maybe TRBD1 (5 bases). The CDR3 totals 14 residues. Germline values: CDR1 MNHEY, CDR2 SVGAGI. V gave up 6 bases and J gave up 0 bases, with 10 bases separating them. The DNA for the CDR3 is TGTGCCAGCAGGAGTGGGGCTAGCACAGATACGCAGTATTTT. Translating it yields CASRSGASTDTQYF.

There are a few counts of this clonotype. This CDR3 is CSASPTGSEQFF. CDR3 nucleotide sequence: TGCAGCGCTAGCCCAACAGGGAGTGAGCAGTTCTTC. The rearrangement uses TRBV29-1 and TRBJ2-1; maybe TRBD1 (6 bases). Germline loops: CDR1 SQVTM, CDR2 ANQGSEA. V lost 7 bases to trimming and J lost 9 bases, with 16 bases between them. The length of the CDR3 is 12 residues.

The V call is TRBV12-3 or TRBV12-4, the J call TRBJ2-1; weak D call: TRBD1 (6 bases). There are 16 residues in the CDR3. Trimming left V 3 bases short and J 4 bases short, with 16 bases between. Here the CDR3 reads CASSLSRQVFYNEQFF. The CDR3 region has the DNA TGTGCCAGCAGTTTGAGCCGACAGGTGTTTTACAATGAGCAGTTCTTC.